Detailed here is one T cell receptor (beta chain). Antigen specificity is unknown. CDR3 and TCR beta VDJ profiling relied on a genomic DNA template. TCRdb recomputed calls from the reads with MiXCR, one row per CDR3 protein. The profile covers 86,000 or so distinct CDR3 sequences, with approximately 46% appearing a single time and over 50% taken by the ten largest. This entry comes from a study of CD8+CD57+ T cells in acquired aplastic anemia. Study summary: On average, healthy donors gave 10 million to 14 million reads for CD4+ cells.

Study-wide results and limits: Patients were compared with controls for CD8+ Simpson's diversity, and no significant difference emerged. The study identified more than 25 CD8+ CDR3 sequences shared by patients and controls.

The CDR3 contains 13 residues. Germline CDR1 reads MNHNS; CDR2 reads SASEGT. V lost 8 bases and J 5 bases, leaving 12 bases between the germline ends. Material: sorted CD4+, CD8+, or CD8+CD57+ T cells (not recorded which) from PBMCs. This TCR was recovered from a human donor in good health, serving as a control. The V gene is TRBV6-1, the J gene TRBJ2-2; D gene unclear. This CDR3 reads CASEISRTGELFF. The CDR3, as DNA: TGTGCCAGCGAAATTAGTCGGACCGGGGAGCTGTTTTTT.